Each of the 20 T cell receptor beta chains below was sequenced from the same sample in a study of T cell responses to AZD1222 COVID-19 vaccine. Repertoires were generated with immunoSEQ multiplex PCR, while TCRdb's copy carries only in-frame clones and drops some. The data hold 110,000 or so clones, with approximately 86% observed a single time. The sequences come from peripheral blood, collected 28 days after the second AZD1222 dose. All receptors come from an adult who received the AZD1222 COVID-19 vaccine.

The CDR3 DNA follows: TGTGCCAGCTCACCACCGGTGATGGAGACCCAGTACTTC. Translated: CASSPPVMETQYF. This chain uses TRBV18 with TRBJ2-5; D remains unclear. CDR1 and CDR2 from the germline V gene are KGHSH and LQKENI. The CDR3 is 13 amino acids. The ends were cut back, 0 bases at V and 5 bases at J, with 7 bases in the middle.

V gene TRBV30 combines with J gene TRBJ1-3; tentative D call: TRBD1 (5 bases). In germline, CDR1 is GTSNPN, CDR2 SVGIG (reference sequence). The CDR3 contains 15 residues. Trimming pared 4 bases from V and 7 bases from J, leaving 20 bases between. This CDR3 reads CAWTRLGTVENTIYF. CDR3 bases: TGTGCCTGGACCAGACTCGGGACGGTGGAGAACACCATATATTTT.

The chain carries TRBV25-1 and TRBJ1-2; no clear D gene. This CDR3 contains 13 residues. Trimming took off 2 bases at V and 4 bases at J, with 8 bases between the two ends. Germline CDR1 reads MGHDK; CDR2 reads SYGVNS. CDR3 in amino acids: CASSEGSTYGYTF. The CDR3 region has the DNA TGTGCCAGCAGTGAAGGCAGTACCTATGGCTACACCTTC.

The CDR3 protein is CASSSAPGQGADGEQYF. In DNA, the CDR3 is TGTGCCAGCAGCTCTGCACCGGGACAGGGGGCGGATGGGGAGCAGTACTTC. The rearrangement uses TRBV7-2 and TRBJ2-7, with 12 bases lining up with TRBD1. J lost 7 bases, V lost 4 bases, and 14 bases had no gene match. Germline values: CDR1 SGHTA, CDR2 FQGNSA. This CDR3 is built from 17 residues.

J is TRBJ1-2 and V is TRBV27, with D hard to call. The germline CDR1 and CDR2 sequences are MNHEY and SMNVEV (reference sequence). The V end lost 5 bases, the J end lost 3 bases, and 19 bases lay between the germline ends. This CDR3 spans 16 amino acids. The CDR3 DNA reads TGTGCCAGCAGTCCTTCCCAAACGGGGTCCGACTATGGCTACACCTTC. Its translation is CASSPSQTGSDYGYTF.

V usage is TRBV18 and J usage is TRBJ1-1, with 9 bases aligning to TRBD1. V was pared by 3 bases and J by 8 bases, with 7 bases of the junction left unmatched. CDR3 length: 14 residues. Germline V CDR1 and CDR2: KGHSH, LQKENI. This CDR3 reads CASSPRTGGGEAFF. DNA for the CDR3: TGTGCCAGCTCACCCCGTACAGGGGGCGGAGAAGCTTTCTTT.

The table lists this clone with a count of one. The gene calls are TRBV19 and TRBJ1-4; 9 bases are a match to TRBD1. V lost 4 bases and J lost 8; bases outside the gene matches: 8. Looked up from germline, CDR1 is LNHDA and CDR2 is SQIVND (reference sequence). This CDR3 spans 15 amino acids. CDR3 in DNA: TGTGCCAGTAGTACCACCGGGACAGGGAACGAAAAACTGTTTTTT. Protein product: CASSTTGTGNEKLFF.

The gene calls are TRBV7-8 and TRBJ2-1; the match to TRBD2 covers 7 bases. V lost 5 bases, J lost 8 bases, and 9 bases stayed unmatched. This CDR3 spans 14 amino acids. Germline V gene lookup returns CDR1 SGHVS and CDR2 FQNEAQ. Written as DNA, the CDR3 is TGTGCCAGCAGCCCGGGCGCGGGAGTTGATGAGCAGTTCTTC. It encodes CASSPGAGVDEQFF.

The V gene is TRBV6-5, the J gene TRBJ2-7; 8 positions match TRBD1. CDR3 length: 16 amino acids. The germline V gene encodes CDR1 MNHEY and CDR2 SVGAGI. With 4 bases clipped from V and 2 bases from J, the junction kept 10 bases outside the gene matches. This chain's CDR3 is CASSSKPGQVTYEQYF. CDR3 nucleotide sequence: TGTGCCAGCAGTTCTAAACCGGGACAGGTGACCTACGAGCAGTACTTC.

A single count supports this clone. The V and J genes are TRBV2 and TRBJ1-1, with D unclear. In germline, CDR1 is SNHLY, CDR2 FYNNEI. There are 12 residues in the CDR3. V lost 3 bases to trimming and J lost 6 bases, with 8 bases between them. Here the CDR3 DNA reads TGTGCCAGCAGTGATGGGGTACCTGAAGCTTTCTTT. This gives the protein CASSDGVPEAFF.

This clone appeared a few times. The V gene is TRBV28, the J gene TRBJ2-1, with D possibly being TRBD1 or TRBD2 (5 bases each). Germline lookup yields CDR1 MDHEN and CDR2 SYDVKM. V lost 4 bases and J 5 bases, leaving 12 bases between the germline ends. The CDR3 has 14 amino acids. The CDR3 DNA reads as TGTGCCAGCAGTTCCCGGGACGGTAACAATGAGCAGTTCTTC. Its protein product is CASSSRDGNNEQFF.

The chain has TRBV9 and TRBJ1-6; no clear D gene. This CDR3 has 14 residues. With 0 bases removed from V and 10 bases from J, the gap between germline ends came to 11 bases. Germline CDR1 SGDLS, CDR2 YYNGEE. CDR3 in DNA: TGTGCCAGCAGCGTAGCTAGTACCGGATCACCCCTCCACTTT. This encodes CASSVASTGSPLHF.

The V gene is TRBV24-1, the J gene TRBJ2-3; 8 bases line up with TRBD2. Germline-derived CDR1 and CDR2 are KGHDR and SFDVKD. The V and J ends lost 10 bases and 0 bases, in that order; junction bases with no gene match: 11. This CDR3 is 16 amino acids long. CDR3 in amino acids: CATAAAGARSTDTQYF. The CDR3, as DNA: TGTGCCACGGCCGCAGCGGGAGCGCGGAGCACAGATACGCAGTATTTT.

V gene TRBV6-4 combines with J gene TRBJ2-7; 8 bases align to TRBD1. The CDR3 spans 15 residues. V lost 7 bases, J lost 6 bases, and 14 bases stayed unmatched. Germline V gene sequence: CDR1 MRHNA, CDR2 SNTAGT. The chain's CDR3 is CASIPRGKDRGEQYF. CDR3 coding DNA: TGTGCCAGCATTCCCCGAGGGAAAGACAGGGGCGAGCAGTACTTC.

This clone was seen once. The rearrangement links TRBV7-9 to TRBJ1-3; D perhaps matches TRBD1 (5 bases). CDR1 and CDR2 from the germline V gene are SEHNR and FQNEAQ (reference sequence). CDR3 length equals 17 residues. The ends were cut back, 1 base at V and 0 bases at J, with 13 bases in the middle. CDR3 protein: CASSLEGTASSGNTIYF. CDR3 bases: TGTGCCAGCAGCTTAGAGGGGACGGCGAGCTCTGGAAACACCATATATTTT.

The chain uses TRBV6-5 and TRBJ2-1; a weak D match, TRBD1 (5 bases). Deletions cut 0 bases from V and 5 bases from J, with 11 bases between. Looked up from germline, CDR1 is MNHEY and CDR2 is SVGAGI. The CDR3 totals 15 residues. This CDR3 reads CASSYSSRGNNEQFF. The CDR3 DNA sequence: TGTGCCAGCAGTTACTCGAGTAGGGGTAACAATGAGCAGTTCTTC.

The V gene is TRBV30, the J gene TRBJ2-7; D is possibly TRBD2 (6 bases). Looked up from germline, CDR1 is GTSNPN and CDR2 is SVGIG (reference sequence). The CDR3 is 12 amino acids. Trimming cost V 6 bases and J 0 bases, with 9 bases left between them. The CDR3 spells CACGRSSYEQYF. CDR3 in DNA: TGTGCCTGTGGGAGGAGCTCCTACGAGCAGTACTTC.

The gene calls are TRBV7-7 and TRBJ2-3, with 7 bases lining up with TRBD1. J gave up 3 bases and V 5 bases, and 11 bases lay outside the gene matches. CDR1 is SSHAT, CDR2 FNYEAQ, per germline (reference sequence). This CDR3 has 16 amino acids. In nucleotides, the CDR3 is TGTGCCAGCAGCCGATTAGGGGGCGAGGCGACAGATACGCAGTATTTT. Translation gives CASSRLGGEATDTQYF.

This sequence joins TRBV6-1 and TRBJ2-7, with D perhaps TRBD2 (5 bases). The germline V gene has CDR1 MNHNS and CDR2 SASEGT. V dropped 2 bases and J dropped 7 bases, with 9 bases sitting between them. The CDR3 has 12 amino acids. CDR3 sequence reads: CASSENRREQYF. The DNA of the CDR3 is TGTGCCAGCAGTGAAAACCGGAGGGAGCAGTACTTC.

This chain connects TRBV23-1 to TRBJ2-7; D is perhaps TRBD2 (6 bases). TRBV23-1 is an ORF, with its function uncertain. This CDR3 contains 13 residues. The V gene lost 4 bases and the J gene lost 4 bases, with 11 bases spanning the gap. The chain's CDR3 is CASSPGGIYEQYF. The CDR3 nucleotides are TGCGCCAGCAGTCCCGGCGGGATATACGAGCAGTACTTC.